This TCR beta chain stems from a study of type 1 regulatory T cells. At the level of the study: This in vitro CD4 product, T-allo10, is enriched for Tr1 cells and alloantigen-specific.

This CDR3 is 12 amino acids long. CDR1 is SQVTM and CDR2 is ANQGSEA in the germline V gene. V lost 7 bases, J lost 0 bases, and 8 bases lay in between. Details on this clonotype: Antigen: not known.

TCRdb re-called the reads through MiXCR, storing one row per CDR3 protein. The table has more than 20,000 distinct CDR3 sequences, about two thirds seen once. Graft donor-derived T-allo10 cells were described as host-alloantigen-specific, anergic, and alloantigen-specifically suppressive. V is TRBV29-1 and J is TRBJ2-3, with a possible D match to TRBD1 (6 bases). Sequencing was done on a sample of cultured T cells, either the whole culture or a sorted T cell fraction (not recorded which). Described subset: Tr1-enriched cell product generated in vitro against host alloantigens. This receptor was obtained from a human donor in good health. In DNA form, the CDR3 reads TGCAGCGGTGGACAGAGCACAGATACGCAGTATTTT. This gives the protein CSGGQSTDTQYF.